Below are 19 T cell receptor beta chains sequenced from a single sample in a study of blood T cell repertoires in COVID-19. Sequenced by immunoSEQ multiplex PCR; TCRdb stores in-frame clones only, minus some. The repertoire holds over 200,000 clones, with 65% to 85% as singletons. Sequenced sample: PBMCs or T cells enriched from blood (not recorded which). Source of these receptors: a woman in her 40s who had recovered from COVID-19.

The V gene is TRBV28, the J gene TRBJ1-4; D remains unclear. V was pared by 9 bases and J by 5 bases, with 4 bases between. CDR1 and CDR2 from the germline V gene are MDHEN and SYDVKM. The CDR3 runs to 10 residues. The CDR3 loop reads CASLNEKLFF. In DNA, the CDR3 is TGTGCCAGTTTAAATGAAAAACTGTTTTTT.

The V and J genes are TRBV30 and TRBJ1-3; unclear D gene. Trimming left V 8 bases short and J 1 base short, with 12 bases between. The V gene's germline CDR1 is GTSNPN and CDR2 SVGIG (reference sequence). The CDR3 covers 13 residues. CDR3 sequence: CARSRGSGNTIYF. In DNA, the CDR3 is TGTGCCCGCTCCCGGGGATCTGGAAACACCATATATTTT.

The J gene is TRBJ1-5, the V gene TRBV15; D gene ambiguous. The length of the CDR3 is 15 residues. Germline values: CDR1 LNHNV, CDR2 YYDKDF (reference sequence). V was trimmed by 0 bases and J by 3 bases, leaving 9 bases between them. The CDR3 here is CATSREGGFNQPQHF. The CDR3 DNA reads TGTGCCACCAGCAGAGAAGGAGGTTTCAATCAGCCCCAGCATTTT.

The chain employs TRBV28 and TRBJ2-5, with D maybe TRBD2 (6 bases). V was cut by 3 bases and J by 0 bases, with 8 bases left in between. The CDR3 spans 14 residues. Germline CDR1 and CDR2: MDHEN and SYDVKM. In DNA, the CDR3 is TGTGCCAGCAGTTTGAGGGACTACCAAGAGACCCAGTACTTC. It is translated as CASSLRDYQETQYF.

The CDR3 region has the DNA TGTGCCAGCAGCTTAGGGAATTTGGGGGGAGAGACCCAGTACTTC. It codes for CASSLGNLGGETQYF. This chain joins TRBV7-2 and TRBJ2-5; a possible D gene is TRBD2 (6 bases). Trimming took off 1 base at V and 4 bases at J, with 13 bases between the two ends. Germline values: CDR1 SGHTA, CDR2 FQGNSA. This CDR3 region has 15 residues.

This clone was counted a few times. The chain combines TRBV14 with TRBJ1-6; 7 bases map to TRBD1. CDR1 and CDR2 from the germline V gene are SGHDN and FVKESK. The CDR3 runs to 14 residues. Trimming took 3 bases from V and 4 from J; bases not matched to a gene: 0. CDR3 residues: CASSQGQYNSPLHF. CDR3 nucleotide sequence: TGTGCCAGCAGCCAGGGACAGTATAATTCACCCCTCCACTTT.

The chain joins TRBV19 to TRBJ1-1; D uncertain. The CDR3 spans 14 residues. V was cut by 1 base and J by 0 bases, with 6 bases left in between. Germline-derived CDR1 and CDR2 are LNHDA and SQIVND (reference sequence). The CDR3 DNA sequence: TGTGCCAGTAGTATAGGGCAGTTGAACACTGAAGCTTTCTTT. Its translation is CASSIGQLNTEAFF.

The V and J genes are TRBV5-1 and TRBJ1-6, with D uncertain. This CDR3 has 16 residues. CDR1 and CDR2 from the germline V gene are SGHRS and YFSETQ. V was trimmed by 4 bases and J by 8 bases, leaving 19 bases between them. DNA for the CDR3: TGCGCCAGCAGCCCTCGCAACGAGGGTGGGTATTCACCCCTCCACTTT. Translation gives CASSPRNEGGYSPLHF. Full variable domain (outside the CDR3, taken from reference TRBV5-1 and TRBJ1-6): KAGVTQTPRYLIKTRGQQVTLSCSPISGHRSVSWYQQTPGQGLQFLFEYFSETQRNKGNFPGRFSGRQFSNSRSEMNVSTLELGDSALYLCASSPRNEGGYSPLHFGNGTRLTVT.

The rearrangement joins TRBV7-9 to TRBJ2-4; a weak D match, TRBD1 (6 bases). This CDR3 is 17 amino acids long. Germline CDR1 SEHNR, CDR2 FQNEAQ (reference sequence). Trimming pared 5 bases from V and 4 bases from J, leaving 21 bases between. CDR3 DNA sequence: TGTGCCAGCAGCCCCCGTACCCCGGGACACCTAAAAAACATTCAGTACTTC. It encodes CASSPRTPGHLKNIQYF.

The J gene is TRBJ2-5, the V gene TRBV5-1; 9 bases agree with TRBD2. Germline lookup yields CDR1 SGHRS and CDR2 YFSETQ. The CDR3 runs to 15 residues. V lost 4 bases and J lost 5; bases outside the gene matches: 9. This CDR3 reads CASSDPSGAGETQYF. DNA for the CDR3: TGCGCCAGCAGCGATCCTAGCGGGGCGGGGGAGACCCAGTACTTC.

The chain recombines TRBV6-6 with TRBJ2-1, with a tentative D call TRBD1 (7 bases). Germline loops: CDR1 MNHNY, CDR2 SVGAGI (reference sequence). Trimming pared 8 bases from V and 7 bases from J, leaving 18 bases between. The CDR3 runs to 14 residues. The CDR3 spells CASDRAGGLNEQFF. In DNA form, the CDR3 reads TGTGCCAGCGATAGGGCAGGGGGGTTAAATGAGCAGTTCTTC.

As concerns this clone: The junction shows a germline mismatch at one end, possibly a read error. The chain combines TRBV28 with TRBJ2-7; D is perhaps TRBD1 (6 bases). The germline CDR1 and CDR2 sequences are MDHEN and SYDVKM. This CDR3 is 13 amino acids long. CDR3: CASLEQGSHEQYF. The CDR3 nucleotides read TGTGCCAGCTTGGAACAGGGCTCCCACGAGCAGTACTTC.

This rearrangement joins TRBV7-9 to TRBJ1-5; D ambiguous. Trimming took off 3 bases at V and 7 bases at J, with 10 bases between the two ends. Germline CDR1 is SEHNR and CDR2 is FQNEAQ (reference sequence). The length of the CDR3 is 13 residues. CDR3 in DNA: TGTGCCAGCAGCTTGGCAGGTGACCAGCCCCAGCATTTT. Its protein is CASSLAGDQPQHF.

This clone was recorded a few times. The rearrangement joins TRBV7-9 to TRBJ1-2; possibly TRBD1 for D (6 bases). V dropped 4 bases and J dropped 6 bases, with 18 bases sitting between them. The CDR3 runs to 15 residues. CDR1 and CDR2 (germline): SEHNR, FQNEAQ (reference sequence). CDR3 bases: TGTGCCAGCAGCTACCTGAGGACAGAGGCCCATGGCTACACCTTC. This codes for CASSYLRTEAHGYTF. Together with reference TRBV7-9 and TRBJ1-2, the CDR3 gives the full variable domain: DTGVSQNPRHKITKRGQNVTFRCDPISEHNRLYWYRQTLGQGPEFLTYFQNEAQLEKSRLLSDRFSAERPKGSFSTLEIQRTEQGDSAMYLCASSYLRTEAHGYTFGSGTRLTVV.

Concerning this clone: In the same sample, other DNA sequences code for this CDR3. This chain connects TRBV5-1 to TRBJ1-1; weak D call: TRBD1 (5 bases). With 2 bases removed from V and 0 bases from J, the gap between germline ends came to 8 bases. This CDR3 region has 14 residues. Germline V gene sequence: CDR1 SGHRS, CDR2 YFSETQ. CDR3 nucleotide sequence: TGCGCCAGCAGCTTAGACAGCATGAACACTGAAGCTTTCTTT. Protein sequence: CASSLDSMNTEAFF.

This chain uses TRBV5-1 with TRBJ2-1, with D possibly being TRBD1 (6 bases). The V end lost 0 bases, the J end lost 6 bases, and 13 bases lay between the germline ends. The CDR3 spans 15 residues. From germline, CDR1 is SGHRS and CDR2 YFSETQ. The CDR3 reads CASSLAAGAPNEQFF. CDR3 bases: TGCGCCAGCAGCTTGGCCGCAGGGGCCCCCAATGAGCAGTTCTTC.

In DNA form, the CDR3 reads TGTGCCAGCTCACCAAATCAACTAGCGGGAGGTGAAGAGCAGTACGTC. It is translated as CASSPNQLAGGEEQYV. The chain links TRBV18 to TRBJ2-7, with TRBD2 identical over 12 bases. CDR1 KGHSH and CDR2 LQKENI come from the germline V gene. The V segment lost 2 bases and the J segment 7 bases; nucleotides outside the gene matches: 9. The CDR3 has 16 amino acids.

V usage is TRBV5-6 and J usage is TRBJ1-2, with D unclear. Trimming removed 1 base from V and 4 bases from J, with 2 bases in between. CDR1 and CDR2 (germline): SGHDT, YYEEEE. The CDR3 has 11 residues. DNA for the CDR3: TGTGCCAGCAGCTTGCGCTATGGCTACACCTTC. Translated, it gives CASSLRYGYTF.

The genes are TRBV24-1 and TRBJ1-4; 7 positions agree with TRBD1. There are 15 residues in the CDR3. Germline lookup yields CDR1 KGHDR and CDR2 SFDVKD. The trim removed 2 bases at V and 6 bases at J, leaving 5 bases unmatched. CDR3 DNA: TGTGCCACCAGTGATTCACAGGGGCGTGATGAAAAACTGTTTTTT. Its protein is CATSDSQGRDEKLFF.